This note documents a single T cell receptor (beta chain) sequence. There are 11 residues in the CDR3. V was trimmed by 6 bases and J by 8 bases, leaving 10 bases between them. Per the germline V gene, CDR1 is MGHDK and CDR2 is SYGVNS. The data are from a study of blood T cell repertoires in COVID-19. Across the whole study: Samples came from the United States, Italy and Spain, spanning acute and convalescent COVID-19. Nucleic acid was either cDNA or gDNA, and it came from T cells, B-cell-depleted T cells, or PBMCs.

Cohorts were based on clinical histories the participants reported. Original processing methods: Counts of nucleated cells, estimated from reference gene primer amplification, were obtained. Here immunoSEQ multiplex PCR was the method, and the copy in TCRdb shows in-frame clones only, minus some. V and J calls and clone size are given by that table; D and trimming were obtained from the DNA. The data contain roughly 330,000 clones, 80% to 90% of them singletons. The sequence derives from a man aged 25-40 years who had recovered from COVID-19. This chain joins TRBV25-1 and TRBJ1-1; TRBD1 might be the D (6 bases). The source material was PBMCs or T cells enriched from blood (not recorded which). The chain's CDR3 is CASRAGVEAFF. In nucleotides, the CDR3 is TGTGCCAGCAGAGCAGGGGTCGAAGCTTTCTTT. The variable domain in full, completed from reference TRBV25-1 and TRBJ1-1, reads EADIYQTPRYLVIGTGKKITLECSQTMGHDKMYWYQQDPGMELHLIHYSYGVNSTEKGDLSSESTVSRIRTEHFPLTLESARPSHTSQYLCASRAGVEAFFGQGTRLTVV.